One sample yielded the 27 T cell receptor beta chains listed below, sequenced in a study of T cells after yellow fever vaccination (dated by TCRdb to between 2019 and 2020). This specimen's treatment or condition label, interpreted: live attenuated yellow fever vaccine strain. Preparation of the library involved 5' RACE. Sequencing used an Illumina HiSeq 2500. TCRdb applied fastp at Q25 and MiXCR to the public reads, then kept only in-frame beta chains. Rows are combined by CDR3 protein, so each entry shows the most common genes and DNA. The sample has a few hundred thousand distinct CDR3 sequences on record, less than 20% of them singletons. Jointly, the top ten make up 17% of the sample. The input for sequencing was PBMCs, taken 4 to 5 days after the first yellow fever vaccination. The receptors derive from a man younger than 35 who received the YFV17D yellow fever vaccine.

This clonotype showed up just once. This likely comes from a read error, as the CDR3 has no conserved phenylalanine or tryptophan at its end. This sequence joins TRBV12-3 or TRBV12-4 and TRBJ2-1; 7 bases fit TRBD1. Trimming removed 5 bases from V and 4 bases from J; junction bases left unmatched: 8. CDR3 length: 15 residues. CDR3 in DNA: TGTGCCAGCAGTCCTATGGACAGGCGGTACAATGAGCAGTTCATC. Protein sequence: CASSPMDRRYNEQFI.

The rearrangement joins TRBV4-2 to TRBJ2-1, with 16 bases matching TRBD2. V dropped 0 bases and J dropped 9; count of bases not matched to a gene: 2. The CDR3 has 16 residues. The germline CDR1 and CDR2 sequences are LGHNA and YNFKEQ. The CDR3 nucleotides are TGTGCCAGCAGCCAAGAAGGGACTAGCGGGGGGGGTGAGCAGTTCTTC. Translation: CASSQEGTSGGGEQFF.

The J gene is TRBJ1-1, the V gene TRBV5-1, with D possibly TRBD1 on 6 matching bases. Trimming took off 4 bases at V and 1 base at J, with 14 bases between the two ends. CDR1 is SGHRS, CDR2 YFSETQ, per germline. The CDR3 runs 15 residues. CDR3 protein: CASSPREGGNTEAFF. The DNA for the CDR3 is TGCGCCAGCAGCCCCCGTGAGGGGGGGAACACTGAAGCTTTCTTT.

This clonotype was observed a few times. CDR3 nucleotide sequence: TGCGCCAGCAGCTTGGTACGTGGCGAGCAGTACTTC. Its protein is CASSLVRGEQYF. The chain joins TRBV5-1 to TRBJ2-7; D ambiguous. The V gene's germline CDR1 is SGHRS and CDR2 YFSETQ. This CDR3 has 12 amino acids. The ends were cut back, 0 bases at V and 6 bases at J, with 7 bases in the middle.

This clonotype was counted at least ten times. The rearrangement joins TRBV7-3 to TRBJ2-5; D is unresolved. The germline V gene encodes CDR1 SGHTA and CDR2 FQGTGA. V was clipped by 1 base and J by 2 bases, with 5 bases between them. The CDR3 has 13 amino acids. CDR3 region: CASSLMGQETQYF. In DNA, the CDR3 is TGTGCCAGCAGCTTAATGGGACAAGAGACCCAGTACTTC.

The rearrangement links TRBV15 to TRBJ2-7; 9 bases agree with TRBD2. CDR1 LNHNV and CDR2 YYDKDF come from the germline V gene (reference sequence). The CDR3 extends over 18 amino acids. J was trimmed by 0 bases and V by 1 base; bases with no gene match: 10. CDR3 in DNA: TGTGCCACCAGCAGAGCCCGAGGCGGGGGGGCAAGCTCCTACGAGCAGTACTTC. This codes for CATSRARGGGASSYEQYF.

The chain has TRBV6-1 and TRBJ1-1; D perhaps matches TRBD1 (6 bases). V was trimmed by 4 bases and J by 3 bases, leaving 12 bases between them. This CDR3 is 14 amino acids long. From germline, CDR1 is MNHNS and CDR2 SASEGT. This CDR3 is CASSARQADTEAFF. The CDR3 nucleotides are TGTGCCAGCAGTGCGAGACAGGCCGACACTGAAGCTTTCTTT.

This clonotype was recorded a few times. The chain joins TRBV4-2 to TRBJ1-1; TRBD1 is a possible D gene (6 bases). The germline V gene encodes CDR1 LGHNA and CDR2 YNFKEQ. Between the trimmed V and J ends, which lost 0 bases and 0 bases, there was a span of 11 bases. The CDR3 length is 16 residues. CDR3 residues: CASSQDIEGVNTEAFF. As DNA, the CDR3 is TGTGCCAGCAGCCAAGATATTGAGGGGGTGAACACTGAAGCTTTCTTT.

The rearrangement joins TRBV6-1 to TRBJ2-1, with TRBD2 matching 8 bases. V was clipped by 7 bases and J by 6 bases; unmatched bases: 11. CDR1 and CDR2 from the germline V gene are MNHNS and SASEGT. This CDR3 is 15 amino acids long. The CDR3 nucleotides are TGTGCCAGCACCCCCGGACTAGCACCTTCCAATGAGCAGTTCTTC. Its translation: CASTPGLAPSNEQFF.

In its sample, this clonotype was seen a few times. The chain carries TRBV5-1 and TRBJ2-3; D remains unclear. Germline V CDR1 and CDR2: SGHRS, YFSETQ. This CDR3 contains 13 residues. Trimming took 0 bases from V and 2 from J, leaving 4 bases between them. The CDR3 DNA sequence: TGCGCCAGCAGCTTGGTGCACACAGATACGCAGTATTTT. Its protein is CASSLVHTDTQYF.

The chain has TRBV7-2 and TRBJ2-3; D unclear. Germline CDR1 reads SGHTA; CDR2 reads FQGNSA. V was trimmed by 4 bases and J by 7 bases, leaving 15 bases between them. This CDR3 contains 14 residues. The CDR3 sequence is CASSSSDSAHTQYF. The CDR3, as DNA: TGTGCCAGCAGCTCAAGTGACTCCGCCCATACGCAGTATTTT.

This clonotype occurred many times. This sequence joins TRBV18 and TRBJ2-3, with 7 nucleotides matching TRBD1. Trimming cost V 8 bases and J 3 bases; bases outside gene matches: 8. Germline lookup yields CDR1 KGHSH and CDR2 LQKENI. CDR3 length: 14 amino acids. The CDR3 sequence: CASSPGTATDTQYF. CDR3 bases: TGTGCCAGCAGCCCAGGGACAGCTACAGATACGCAGTATTTT.

This clonotype was counted between two and nine times. This chain links TRBV19 with TRBJ2-2; maybe TRBD2 (5 bases). V lost 6 bases and J lost 0, with 11 bases in between. Looked up from germline, CDR1 is LNHDA and CDR2 is SQIVND (reference sequence). The CDR3 has 15 residues. CDR3 DNA sequence: TGTGCCAGTAGGCCCGCGGGCACGAACACCGGGGAGCTGTTTTTT. Its protein is CASRPAGTNTGELFF.

This clonotype was seen more than once but under ten times. The V and J genes are TRBV20-1 and TRBJ2-1; the match to TRBD2 covers 10 bases. CDR3 length equals 14 residues. J lost 9 bases, V lost 5 bases, and 10 bases had no gene match. The germline CDR1 and CDR2 sequences are DFQATT and SNEGSKA (reference sequence). CDR3 amino acids: CSAPPSGGAGEQFF. In DNA, the CDR3 is TGCAGTGCTCCCCCGAGCGGGGGGGCAGGTGAGCAGTTCTTC.

For this clonotype: Since no conserved phenylalanine or tryptophan closes the CDR3, a read error is the likely cause. This chain uses TRBV6-6 with TRBJ1-1; 7 bases are shared with TRBD1. This CDR3 region has 13 residues. The trim removed 11 bases at V and 4 bases at J, leaving 10 bases unmatched. Germline CDR1 is MNHNY and CDR2 is SVGAGI (reference sequence). The CDR3 reads CAATPGGGTEAFI. The CDR3 DNA follows: TGTGCCGCCACCCCAGGGGGAGGCACTGAAGCTTTCATT.

This clonotype was observed a few times. The J gene is TRBJ2-7, the V gene TRBV20-1; D is possibly TRBD2 (6 bases). V was clipped by 2 bases and J by 6 bases, with 11 bases between them. This CDR3 has 12 residues. From germline, CDR1 is DFQATT and CDR2 SNEGSKA (reference sequence). CDR3 sequence reads: CSARSRRAEQYF. CDR3 bases: TGCAGTGCTAGAAGTCGGAGGGCCGAGCAGTACTTC.

This clonotype was observed at least ten times. The chain employs TRBV21-1 and TRBJ2-7; TRBD1, the table's D call, was not compared with the DNA. TRBV21-1 is tagged as a pseudogene. The CDR3 runs 15 residues. The CDR3, as DNA: TGTGCCAGCAGCAAAGGGGGGACAGATAGGTACGAGCAGTACTTC. This translates into CASSKGGTDRYEQYF.

V and J are TRBV7-9 and TRBJ2-4, with D possibly being TRBD2 (7 bases). Germline loops: CDR1 SEHNR, CDR2 FQNEAQ (reference sequence). Trimming pared 3 bases from V and 2 bases from J, leaving 14 bases between. The CDR3 runs 16 residues. The CDR3 loop reads CASSFLERDTKNIQYF. The CDR3 bases are TGTGCCAGCAGCTTTCTAGAGCGGGACACCAAAAACATTCAGTACTTC.

This clonotype has at least ten counts. This chain's CDR3 is CASTIPGQASPLHF. The DNA of the CDR3 is TGTGCCAGCACCATACCGGGACAGGCATCACCCCTCCACTTT. This chain joins TRBV2 and TRBJ1-6, with 8 positions matching TRBD1. The germline gives CDR1 SNHLY, CDR2 FYNNEI. This CDR3 spans 14 amino acids. J was trimmed by 10 bases and V by 7 bases; bases with no gene match: 9.

This clonotype turned up a few times. The V and J genes are TRBV19 and TRBJ2-7; D gene unclear. Germline loops: CDR1 LNHDA, CDR2 SQIVND (reference sequence). The CDR3 runs to 11 residues. V was clipped by 9 bases and J by 6 bases, with 12 bases between them. CDR3 protein: CASMGLSEQYV. The CDR3 DNA reads TGTGCCAGCATGGGCCTAAGCGAGCAGTACGTC.

This clonotype was detected a few times. The chain has TRBV4-3 and TRBJ2-2; D is unresolved. The CDR3 runs to 18 residues. Germline V gives CDR1 LGHNA, CDR2 YSLEER. Trimming pared 5 bases from V and 1 base from J, leaving 20 bases between. CDR3 protein: CASSSHGLLGRNTGELFF. DNA of the CDR3: TGCGCCAGCAGCTCTCATGGGCTGCTGGGCCGGAACACCGGGGAGCTGTTTTTT.

This clonotype was picked up a small number of times. A read error may account for a junction end that differs from germline. Written as DNA, the CDR3 is TGTGCTAGCAGCTTAGTCCCAGCGGGGGGGCTCTACAATGAGCAGTTCTTC. It is translated as CASSLVPAGGLYNEQFF. This sequence joins TRBV7-7 and TRBJ2-1, with TRBD2 matching over 10 bases. CDR3 length: 17 amino acids. Germline values: CDR1 SSHAT, CDR2 FNYEAQ (reference sequence).

This clonotype was seen more than once but under ten times. The chain recombines TRBV5-6 with TRBJ1-1; D is perhaps TRBD1 (6 bases). Trimming took off 5 bases at V and 1 base at J, with 12 bases between the two ends. The CDR3 is 14 residues long. Germline CDR1 is SGHDT and CDR2 is YYEEEE. The CDR3 reads CASSRGGANTEAFF. The DNA of the CDR3 is TGTGCCAGCAGTCGGGGGGGGGCGAACACTGAAGCTTTCTTT.

The chain joins TRBV19 to TRBJ2-1, with D tentatively TRBD1 (6 bases). The CDR3 extends over 11 amino acids. Trimming left V 7 bases short and J 9 bases short, with 10 bases between. In germline, CDR1 is LNHDA, CDR2 SQIVND (reference sequence). The CDR3 loop reads CASTTTGEQFF. The CDR3 DNA sequence: TGTGCCAGTACCACGACAGGTGAGCAGTTCTTC.

This clonotype appeared a few times. The chain recombines TRBV20-1 with TRBJ2-5, with D uncertain. The V gene's germline CDR1 is DFQATT and CDR2 SNEGSKA (reference sequence). V dropped 7 bases and J dropped 4 bases, with 16 bases sitting between them. The CDR3 runs 13 residues. This CDR3 is CSGSEYKTETQYF. The CDR3 DNA reads TGCAGTGGTTCCGAGTATAAGACAGAGACCCAGTACTTC.

This chain joins TRBV11-2 and TRBJ1-2, with D unclear. V was shortened by 7 bases and J by 4 bases, with 16 bases between the two germline ends. The length of the CDR3 is 14 residues. Germline V gives CDR1 SGHAT, CDR2 FQNNGV. The CDR3 sequence is CASTETLTPYGYTF. CDR3 DNA sequence: TGTGCCAGCACCGAAACCCTGACTCCCTATGGCTACACCTTC. Filled out from reference TRBV11-2 and TRBJ1-2, the complete variable domain reads EAGVAQSPRYKIIEKRQSVAFWCNPISGHATLYWYQQILGQGPKLLIQFQNNGVVDDSQLPKDRFSAERLKGVDSTLKIQPAKLEDSAVYLCASTETLTPYGYTFGSGTRLTVV.

This clonotype occurred a few times. The chain employs TRBV19 and TRBJ1-5, with TRBD1 as a possible D gene (5 bases). Germline lookup yields CDR1 LNHDA and CDR2 SQIVND (reference sequence). This CDR3 has 14 residues. The V end lost 11 bases, the J end lost 4 bases, and 18 bases lay between the germline ends. CDR3 coding DNA: TGTGCCCCCGAAGGGGTAAAGGAGAATCAGCCCCAGCATTTT. Protein sequence: CAPEGVKENQPQHF.